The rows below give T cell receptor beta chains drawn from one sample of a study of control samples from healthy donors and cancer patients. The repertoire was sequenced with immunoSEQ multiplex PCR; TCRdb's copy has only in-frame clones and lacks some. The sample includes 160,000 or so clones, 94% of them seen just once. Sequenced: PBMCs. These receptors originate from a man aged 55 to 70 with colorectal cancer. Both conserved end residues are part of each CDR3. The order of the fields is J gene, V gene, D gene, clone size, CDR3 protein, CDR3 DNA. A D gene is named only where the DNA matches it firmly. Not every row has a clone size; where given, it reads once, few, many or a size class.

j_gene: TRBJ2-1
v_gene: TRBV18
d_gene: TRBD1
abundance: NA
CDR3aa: CASSPPVGTGLNNEQFF
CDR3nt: TGTGCCAGCTCACCACCGGTGGGGACAGGACTTAACAATGAGCAGTTCTTC

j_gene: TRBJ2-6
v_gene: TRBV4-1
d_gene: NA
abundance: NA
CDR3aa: CASSQDLPGAGANVLTF
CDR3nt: TGCGCCAGCAGCCAAGATTTGCCCGGGGCTGGGGCCAACGTCCTGACTTTC

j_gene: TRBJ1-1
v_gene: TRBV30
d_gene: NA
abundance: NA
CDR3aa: CAWSPPPMNTEAFF
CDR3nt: TGTGCCTGGAGTCCCCCGCCGATGAACACTGAAGCTTTCTTT

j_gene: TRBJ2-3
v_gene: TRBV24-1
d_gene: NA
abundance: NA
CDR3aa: CATSGDRMVGDTQYF
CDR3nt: TGTGCCACCAGCGGAGACAGGATGGTGGGAGATACGCAGTATTTT

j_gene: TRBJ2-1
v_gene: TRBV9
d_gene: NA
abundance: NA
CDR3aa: CASSVDTEQFF
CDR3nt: TGTGCCAGCAGCGTGGACACTGAGCAGTTCTTC

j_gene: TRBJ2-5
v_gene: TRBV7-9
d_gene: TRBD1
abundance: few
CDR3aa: CASSLSSGGKETQYF
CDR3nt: TGTGCCAGCAGCTTATCCTCAGGGGGCAAAGAGACCCAGTACTTC

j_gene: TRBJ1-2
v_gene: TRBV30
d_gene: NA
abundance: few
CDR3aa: CAWSTMGGYTF
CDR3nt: TGTGCCTGGAGTACAATGGGAGGCTACACCTTC

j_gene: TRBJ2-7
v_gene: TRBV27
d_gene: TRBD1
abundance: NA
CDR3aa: CASSGTGVRMGYEQYF
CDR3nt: TGTGCCAGCAGCGGGACAGGAGTGAGAATGGGCTACGAGCAGTACTTC

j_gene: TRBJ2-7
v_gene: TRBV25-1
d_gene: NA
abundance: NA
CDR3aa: CATGDTTYYEQYF
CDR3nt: TGTGCCACCGGGGACACCACCTACTACGAGCAGTACTTC

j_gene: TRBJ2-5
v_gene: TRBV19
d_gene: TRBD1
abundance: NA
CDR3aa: CASSIEGQGARETQYF
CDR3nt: TGTGCCAGTAGTATAGAGGGACAGGGGGCGCGGGAGACCCAGTACTTC

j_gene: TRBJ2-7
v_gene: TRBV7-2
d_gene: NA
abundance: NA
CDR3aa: CASSLGGQTYEQYF
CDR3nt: TGTGCCAGCAGCTTAGGCGGACAGACCTACGAGCAGTACTTC

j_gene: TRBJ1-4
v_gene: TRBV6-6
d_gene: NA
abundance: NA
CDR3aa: CASTSTRVREKLFF
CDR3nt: TGTGCCAGTACCTCGACGCGAGTTAGGGAAAAACTGTTTTTT

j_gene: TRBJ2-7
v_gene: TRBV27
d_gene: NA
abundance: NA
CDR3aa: CASSWRPETYEQYF
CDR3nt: TGTGCCAGCAGTTGGCGACCAGAGACCTACGAGCAGTACTTC

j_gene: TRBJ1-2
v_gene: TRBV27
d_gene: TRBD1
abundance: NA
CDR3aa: CASSPSDRDGGYTF
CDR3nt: TGTGCCAGCAGCCCTTCGGACAGGGATGGTGGCTACACCTTC

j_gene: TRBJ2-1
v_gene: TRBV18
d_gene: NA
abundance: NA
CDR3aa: CASSPPGTPGNEQFF
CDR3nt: TGTGCCAGCTCACCCCCGGGGACCCCGGGGAATGAGCAGTTCTTC

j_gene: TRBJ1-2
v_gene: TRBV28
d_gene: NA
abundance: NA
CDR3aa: CASSPTIDVNYGYTF
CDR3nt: TGTGCCAGCAGTCCTACCATAGACGTTAACTATGGCTACACCTTC

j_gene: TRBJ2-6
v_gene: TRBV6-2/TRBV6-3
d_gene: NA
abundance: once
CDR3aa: CASSSHSGANVLTF
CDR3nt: TGTGCCAGCAGCTCACACTCTGGGGCCAACGTCCTGACTTTC

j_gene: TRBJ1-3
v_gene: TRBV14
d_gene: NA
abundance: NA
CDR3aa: CASSHLTPGSGNTIYF
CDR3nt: TGTGCCAGCAGCCACCTTACCCCGGGGTCTGGAAACACCATATATTTT